This passage covers 29 T cell receptor beta chains from one sample sequenced in a study of cytomegalovirus exposure and HLA in healthy donors. The PCR was carried out with 60 Vbeta primers and 13 Jbeta primers. Generated by immunoSEQ multiplex PCR, the TCRdb table keeps only in-frame clones and is missing some. The table records more than 150,000 clones, around 77% of them present only once. Sequencing was carried out using PBMCs. The receptors were sampled from a middle-aged man in good health and CMV-seronegative.

The V call is TRBV14, the J call TRBJ2-5, with 8 bases aligning to TRBD1. The CDR3 has 14 amino acids. Trimming at V came to 2 bases and at J to 4 bases, leaving 3 bases not matched to a gene. Germline V lookup: CDR1 SGHDN, CDR2 FVKESK. The CDR3 nucleotides read TGTGCCAGCAGCCAAAATACAGGGGGAGAGACCCAGTACTTC. Its translation is CASSQNTGGETQYF.

The chain employs TRBV6-1 and TRBJ2-1; 10 bases are shared with TRBD1. V dropped 7 bases and J dropped 6; count of bases not matched to a gene: 9. Germline V gives CDR1 MNHNS, CDR2 SASEGT. The CDR3 sequence is 15 residues long. CDR3 region: CASTSDRGLINEQFF. In DNA form, the CDR3 reads TGTGCCAGCACCTCAGACAGGGGGCTTATCAATGAGCAGTTCTTC.

The chain uses TRBV5-1 and TRBJ1-1, with 8 bases lining up with TRBD1. Germline assignment: CDR1 SGHRS and CDR2 YFSETQ. Germline trimming cut 4 bases from V and 1 base from J; bases unmatched to any gene: 3. This CDR3 is built from 14 residues. CDR3 coding DNA: TGCGCCAGCAGCCAGACAGGGGAGAACACTGAAGCTTTCTTT. Protein sequence: CASSQTGENTEAFF.

The sample holds a few counts of this clone. The chain carries TRBV19 and TRBJ2-6, with 9 bases that match TRBD1. V shed 7 bases, J shed 0 bases, and the junction held 10 bases outside the gene matches. This CDR3 spans 18 amino acids. CDR1 and CDR2 (germline): LNHDA, SQIVND (reference sequence). The CDR3 DNA reads as TGTGCCAGTAACCAGCCGGGACAGGGTTTCTCTGGGGCCAACGTCCTGACTTTC. This codes for CASNQPGQGFSGANVLTF.

V and J are TRBV5-1 and TRBJ2-7; 10 bases fit TRBD1. V gave up 0 bases and J gave up 4 bases; unmatched junction bases: 13. Germline V gene lookup returns CDR1 SGHRS and CDR2 YFSETQ. The CDR3 runs to 18 residues. The CDR3 coding sequence is TGCGCCAGCAGCTTGGAACCCGGATCGACAGGGGGCAAGTACGAGCAGTACTTC. The encoded protein is CASSLEPGSTGGKYEQYF.

The chain couples TRBV7-3 to TRBJ2-7; the match to TRBD2 covers 7 bases. The length of the CDR3 is 13 residues. V shed 8 bases and J 1 base; nucleotides not matched to a gene: 5. Germline V gene data show CDR1 as SGHTA and CDR2 as FQGTGA. CDR3 amino acids: CASGASGSYEQYF. Here the CDR3 DNA reads TGTGCCAGCGGCGCTAGCGGATCCTACGAGCAGTACTTC.

A single count supports this clone. The gene calls are TRBV5-1 and TRBJ1-1; possibly TRBD1 for D (6 bases). Trimming cost V 4 bases and J 4 bases, with 20 bases left between them. This CDR3 has 16 amino acids. Per the germline V gene, CDR1 is SGHRS and CDR2 is YFSETQ. CDR3 loop: CASSLRGGGGGTEAFF. The DNA for the CDR3 is TGCGCCAGCAGCCTCCGGGGAGGGGGAGGGGGCACTGAAGCTTTCTTT.

The count of this clone is one. The chain combines TRBV7-6 with TRBJ2-5; 9 bases are shared with TRBD2. Germline V gene sequence: CDR1 SGHVS, CDR2 FNYEAQ. The CDR3 sequence is 17 residues long. The trim removed 8 bases at V and 0 bases at J, leaving 13 bases unmatched. The CDR3 reads CASVTGLASGNQETQYF. CDR3 coding DNA: TGTGCCAGCGTCACCGGACTGGCTAGCGGGAACCAAGAGACCCAGTACTTC.

V gene TRBV2 combines with J gene TRBJ2-2, with D uncertain. The germline V gene encodes CDR1 SNHLY and CDR2 FYNNEI. V was shortened by 4 bases and J by 1 base, with 4 bases between the two germline ends. This CDR3 comprises 13 residues. The CDR3 bases are TGTGCCAGCAGTGTACAGAACACCGGGGAGCTGTTTTTT. Residues: CASSVQNTGELFF.

With respect to this clone: Germline is not matched at one junction end, which may reflect a read error. This rearrangement joins TRBV7-9 to TRBJ2-3; TRBD2 matches 7 bases. Germline lookup yields CDR1 SEHNR and CDR2 FQNEAQ (reference sequence). The CDR3 covers 13 residues. The CDR3 region is CSSSHSGSDTQYF. In DNA form, the CDR3 reads TGTTCCAGCAGCCATAGCGGGTCAGATACGCAGTATTTT.

This clone was detected only a few times. The CDR3 DNA reads as TGTGCCAGCAGTGAAGGGTTAGGAGGGATTGCCCTCTATGGCTACACCTTC. Protein sequence: CASSEGLGGIALYGYTF. The chain joins TRBV2 to TRBJ1-2; D remains unclear. CDR3 size: 17 residues. CDR1 SNHLY and CDR2 FYNNEI come from the germline V gene. V gave up 1 base and J gave up 4 bases, with 19 bases separating them.

The V and J genes are TRBV19 and TRBJ2-1; 11 positions agree with TRBD2. The CDR3 is made up of 13 amino acids. V was clipped by 6 bases and J by 9 bases; unmatched bases: 4. CDR1 and CDR2 (germline): LNHDA, SQIVND (reference sequence). In nucleotides, the CDR3 is TGTGCCAGTAGCGCGGGGACTAGCGGTGAGCAGTTCTTC. This encodes CASSAGTSGEQFF.

The rearrangement uses TRBV6-1 and TRBJ1-5; 9 positions agree with TRBD1. Germline V CDR1 and CDR2: MNHNS, SASEGT. V trimming: 10 bases; J trimming: 1 base; junction bases outside the gene matches: 5. The CDR3 sequence is 14 residues long. The chain's CDR3 is CAIQGARSNQPQHF. CDR3 bases: TGTGCCATACAGGGGGCTCGAAGCAATCAGCCCCAGCATTTT.

V usage is TRBV6-6 and J usage is TRBJ1-1; TRBD1 agrees at 11 bases. The CDR3 has 15 residues. The germline V gene has CDR1 MNHNY and CDR2 SVGAGI (reference sequence). V lost 4 bases, J lost 4 bases, and 5 bases stayed unmatched. CDR3 DNA: TGTGCCAGCAGTTTGAGAGGACAGGGGGCCACTGAAGCTTTCTTT. Residues: CASSLRGQGATEAFF.

This chain connects TRBV7-3 to TRBJ2-5; 7 nucleotides agree with TRBD1. This CDR3 spans 15 amino acids. CDR1 SGHTA and CDR2 FQGTGA come from the germline V gene. The junction had 6 bases not matched to a gene; V was cut back by 3 bases and J by 2 bases. CDR3 DNA: TGTGCCAGCAGCTTCCAGGGACAGCCTCAAGAGACCCAGTACTTC. Translated: CASSFQGQPQETQYF. The full variable domain, in which reference TRBV7-3 and TRBJ2-5 provide the parts outside the CDR3, is GAGVSQTPSNKVTEKGKYVELRCDPISGHTALYWYRQSLGQGPEFLIYFQGTGAADDSGLPNDRFFAVRPEGSVSTLKIQRTERGDSAVYLCASSFQGQPQETQYFGPGTRLLVL.

This clone was seen a few times. The chain combines TRBV28 with TRBJ2-3; D gene unclear. The CDR3 runs 13 residues. Germline V lookup: CDR1 MDHEN, CDR2 SYDVKM. Trimming removed 5 bases at V and 2 bases at J, with 8 bases between. CDR3 nucleotide sequence: TGTGCCAGCAGTCTTAAAGCCACAGATACGCAGTATTTT. Translation: CASSLKATDTQYF.

CDR3: CASSLSPSALVEETQYF. CDR3 sequence (DNA): TGCGCCAGCAGCTTGAGTCCGTCGGCGCTAGTCGAGGAGACCCAGTACTTC. The chain employs TRBV5-1 and TRBJ2-5, with D unclear. This CDR3 has 17 residues. Germline loops: CDR1 SGHRS, CDR2 YFSETQ. V lost 1 base and J lost 5, with 21 bases in between.

V is TRBV6-6 and J is TRBJ1-6; D remains unclear. The V gene's germline CDR1 is MNHNY and CDR2 SVGAGI (reference sequence). V was cut by 2 bases and J by 6 bases, with 14 bases left in between. The CDR3 runs to 16 residues. The CDR3, as DNA: TGTGCCAGCAGTTACGAGACACGGAGGGTTAATTCACCCCTCCACTTT. Its translation is CASSYETRRVNSPLHF.

The CDR3 nucleotides are TGTGCCAGCAGCCAGGGCTGGGACACCGGGGAGCTGTTTTTT. Encoded protein: CASSQGWDTGELFF. The chain joins TRBV6-1 to TRBJ2-2, with a tentative D call TRBD1 (5 bases). Trimming removed 6 bases from V and 3 bases from J, with 11 bases in between. Looked up from germline, CDR1 is MNHNS and CDR2 is SASEGT. The CDR3 totals 14 residues.

The DNA of the CDR3 is TGTGCCAGCAGTTACGGCGCAGGGGTAAATGAAAAACTGTTTTTT. Translation: CASSYGAGVNEKLFF. The J gene is TRBJ1-4, the V gene TRBV6-5; D may be TRBD1 (6 bases). V lost 2 bases to trimming and J lost 5 bases, with 12 bases between them. Germline V gene data show CDR1 as MNHEY and CDR2 as SVGAGI. There are 15 residues in the CDR3.

This clone has a single count. The J gene is TRBJ1-2, the V gene TRBV20-1; D uncertain. V was cut by 3 bases and J by 4 bases, with 6 bases left in between. This CDR3 has 11 residues. From germline, CDR1 is DFQATT and CDR2 SNEGSKA (reference sequence). The CDR3 coding sequence is TGCAGTGCTAGGTACAGCTATGGCTACACCTTC. Translated, it gives CSARYSYGYTF.

The chain carries TRBV2 and TRBJ1-2, with 9 bases identical to TRBD1. The CDR3 contains 11 residues. Trimming cost V 6 bases and J 10 bases; bases outside gene matches: 3. Germline CDR1 SNHLY, CDR2 FYNNEI. The CDR3 is CASRRQGDYTF. CDR3 bases: TGTGCCAGCAGAAGACAGGGGGACTACACCTTC.

CDR3 nucleotides: TGTGCCAGCAGACAATACGGAGAACTGTTTTTT. It specifies CASRQYGELFF. The chain carries TRBV11-2 and TRBJ1-4; D gene ambiguous. Per germline, CDR1 SGHAT and CDR2 FQNNGV. The CDR3 sequence is 11 residues long. The V gene lost 6 bases and the J gene lost 12 bases, with 11 bases spanning the gap.

The chain joins TRBV25-1 to TRBJ2-1; TRBD2 matches 14 bases. CDR1 and CDR2 from the germline V gene are MGHDK and SYGVNS. Trimming took 4 bases from V and 6 from J; bases not matched to a gene: 2. The CDR3 length is 15 residues. The CDR3 DNA reads as TGTGCCAGCAGTGCCGGGACTAGCGGGAGCAATGAGCAGTTCTTC. Translated: CASSAGTSGSNEQFF.

This chain connects TRBV18 to TRBJ2-5; D remains ambiguous. The V end lost 2 bases, the J end lost 1 base, and 5 bases lay between the germline ends. This CDR3 region has 13 residues. Germline loops: CDR1 KGHSH, CDR2 LQKENI. The CDR3 DNA follows: TGTGCCAGCTCACCAGACACCCAAGAGACCCAGTACTTC. Encoded protein: CASSPDTQETQYF.

V and J are TRBV30 and TRBJ2-1; D perhaps matches TRBD2 (6 bases). The CDR3 extends over 13 amino acids. Trimming took off 5 bases at V and 5 bases at J, with 13 bases between the two ends. Per germline, CDR1 GTSNPN and CDR2 SVGIG (reference sequence). The CDR3 nucleotides are TGTGCCTGGGGTGGGACTGCAGACAATGAGCAGTTCTTC. Translation gives CAWGGTADNEQFF.

The J gene is TRBJ1-4, the V gene TRBV6-5, with 7 positions matching TRBD1. With V trimmed by 8 bases and J by 10 bases, 13 bases remained unmatched. The CDR3 covers 14 residues. CDR1 is MNHEY, CDR2 SVGAGI, per germline. CDR3: CASSGQSGDGKLFF. The CDR3, as DNA: TGTGCCAGCTCGGGACAGTCGGGGGATGGAAAACTGTTTTTT.

This clone was counted a few times. The chain links TRBV11-2 to TRBJ1-2; no definite D call. Per the germline V gene, CDR1 is SGHAT and CDR2 is FQNNGV. V dropped 0 bases and J dropped 7 bases, with 12 bases sitting between them. The CDR3 covers 14 residues. Here the CDR3 DNA reads TGTGCCAGCAGCTTAGAATCCTCGGCGGGTGGCTACACCTTC. It codes for CASSLESSAGGYTF. The whole variable domain, remainder taken from reference TRBV11-2 and TRBJ1-2, is EAGVAQSPRYKIIEKRQSVAFWCNPISGHATLYWYQQILGQGPKLLIQFQNNGVVDDSQLPKDRFSAERLKGVDSTLKIQPAKLEDSAVYLCASSLESSAGGYTFGSGTRLTVV.

The chain has TRBV28 and TRBJ2-3; the D gene is possibly TRBD2 (5 bases). V was pared by 2 bases and J by 3 bases, with 12 bases between. The CDR3 totals 15 residues. The germline gives CDR1 MDHEN, CDR2 SYDVKM. CDR3 amino acids: CASSLNPPGTDTQYF. The CDR3 DNA is TGTGCCAGCAGTTTAAATCCCCCGGGGACAGATACGCAGTATTTT.